This entry lists 26 T cell receptor beta chains sequenced from one sample in a study of T cell responses to AZD1222 COVID-19 vaccine. Clones were read by immunoSEQ multiplex PCR, and TCRdb kept only the in-frame ones, dropping some. The table shows around 140,000 clones, with 80% to 90% occurring only once. Sequenced material: peripheral blood, taken on day 0 of AZD1222 vaccination. These receptors originate from an adult in good health.

The chain employs TRBV7-9 and TRBJ1-2; D gene ambiguous. The CDR3 sequence is 11 residues long. From germline, CDR1 is SEHNR and CDR2 FQNEAQ (reference sequence). Trimming pared 5 bases from V and 6 bases from J, leaving 7 bases between. CDR3 coding DNA: TGTGCCAGCAGCACCCTGGATGGCTACACCTTC. It is translated as CASSTLDGYTF.

The chain combines TRBV28 with TRBJ2-1; TRBD2 matches at 7 bases. Germline V lookup: CDR1 MDHEN, CDR2 SYDVKM. The CDR3 contains 13 residues. Trimming at V came to 8 bases and at J to 8 bases, leaving 9 bases not matched to a gene. The CDR3 reads CASGGGRFYEQFF. The DNA of the CDR3 is TGTGCCAGCGGAGGCGGGAGATTCTATGAGCAGTTCTTC.

This chain joins TRBV5-1 and TRBJ1-1; a weak D match, TRBD1 (6 bases). CDR1 is SGHRS and CDR2 is YFSETQ in the germline V gene. With 2 bases removed from V and 10 bases from J, the gap between germline ends came to 15 bases. This CDR3 contains 13 residues. CDR3 in DNA: TGCGCCAGCAGCTTTCGAGACAAGACAGGAGCTTTCTTT. It yields the protein CASSFRDKTGAFF.

The chain is built from TRBV19 and TRBJ1-3; 7 positions match TRBD1. CDR3 length: 14 amino acids. Germline values: CDR1 LNHDA, CDR2 SQIVND (reference sequence). Germline trimming cut 3 bases from V and 4 bases from J; bases unmatched to any gene: 3. The CDR3 here is CASSIRQGGNTIYF. The CDR3 DNA is TGTGCCAGTAGTATCCGACAGGGCGGAAACACCATATATTTT.

The chain links TRBV15 to TRBJ2-4; 7 bases line up with TRBD2. The V and J ends lost 2 bases and 1 base, in that order; junction bases with no gene match: 5. The CDR3 is 16 amino acids. Looked up from germline, CDR1 is LNHNV and CDR2 is YYDKDF (reference sequence). The CDR3 protein is CATSRRDGGAKNIQYF. The CDR3 bases are TGTGCCACCAGCAGACGAGACGGGGGGGCCAAAAACATTCAGTACTTC.

This clone has just one count. The chain combines TRBV6-5 with TRBJ2-1; the D call may be TRBD1 or TRBD2 (5 bases each). Germline lookup yields CDR1 MNHEY and CDR2 SVGAGI. The CDR3 has 11 amino acids. The V gene lost 5 bases and the J gene lost 15 bases, with 14 bases spanning the gap. CDR3: CASSTPGRLFF. CDR3 in DNA: TGTGCCAGCAGTACGCCGGGACGGTTGTTCTTC.

This clone came up once. The chain is built from TRBV11-2 and TRBJ1-2, with a possible D match to TRBD1 (5 bases). Germline loops: CDR1 SGHAT, CDR2 FQNNGV. This CDR3 has 13 amino acids. V lost 0 bases to trimming and J lost 8 bases, with 10 bases between them. The CDR3 coding sequence is TGTGCCAGCAGCTTAGACAGGGAGAGGGGCTACACCTTC. Translated, it gives CASSLDRERGYTF.

The CDR3 spells CASSPDSGMNTEAFF. In DNA, the CDR3 is TGTGCCAGCTCCCCTGACAGCGGAATGAACACTGAAGCTTTCTTT. The chain employs TRBV18 and TRBJ1-1, with a possible D match to TRBD1 (5 bases). Germline lookup yields CDR1 KGHSH and CDR2 LQKENI. V was pared by 6 bases and J by 0 bases, with 14 bases between. CDR3 length equals 15 residues.

The V and J genes are TRBV30 and TRBJ2-7; D is unclear. The germline V gene has CDR1 GTSNPN and CDR2 SVGIG (reference sequence). The CDR3 is 13 residues long. Deletions cut 1 base from V and 3 bases from J, with 10 bases between. CDR3: CAWSGVIGYEQYF. In DNA form, the CDR3 reads TGTGCCTGGAGTGGAGTTATAGGCTACGAGCAGTACTTC.

The V gene is TRBV3-1 (or the pseudogene TRBV3-2), the J gene TRBJ2-3; perhaps TRBD2 as D (5 bases). Germline CDR1 reads LGHDT; CDR2 reads YNNKEL (reference sequence). V lost 4 bases, J lost 6 bases, and 11 bases lay in between. The CDR3 extends over 13 amino acids. The CDR3 DNA reads TGTGCCAGCAGCCGCGGACTTGCCGATACGCAGTATTTT. This translates into CASSRGLADTQYF.

This chain connects TRBV30 to TRBJ2-1; D possibly matches TRBD1 or TRBD2 (5 bases each). CDR1 GTSNPN and CDR2 SVGIG come from the germline V gene (reference sequence). This CDR3 is built from 14 residues. Trimming stripped 3 bases from V and 4 bases from J, with 13 bases between. In DNA form, the CDR3 reads TGTGCCTGGAGCAGAGGGGACGGTTACAATGAGCAGTTCTTC. Amino acid sequence: CAWSRGDGYNEQFF.

In nucleotides, the CDR3 is TGCGCCAGCAGGGGCGGTGCAGGGTGGGTTCGCACTAATGAAAAACTGTTTTTT. Its translation is CASRGGAGWVRTNEKLFF. V and J are TRBV10-1 and TRBJ1-4; possibly TRBD1 for D (5 bases). There are 18 residues in the CDR3. CDR1 and CDR2 from the germline V gene are WNHNN and SYGVQD (reference sequence). Trimming shortened V by 6 bases and J by 2 bases, and 22 bases separated the two germline ends.

The count of this clone is one. The chain couples TRBV28 to TRBJ1-2; perhaps TRBD1 as D (6 bases). Germline CDR1 reads MDHEN; CDR2 reads SYDVKM. V lost 6 bases to trimming and J lost 0 bases, with 20 bases between them. This CDR3 contains 17 residues. CDR3 DNA: TGTGCCAGCAGCTCCCGGTTCTCAGGACAGTCTAACTATGGCTACACCTTC. This encodes CASSSRFSGQSNYGYTF.

The chain links TRBV28 to TRBJ1-2; D ambiguous. CDR1 is MDHEN and CDR2 is SYDVKM in the germline V gene. This CDR3 has 17 amino acids. Deletions cut 7 bases from V and 0 bases from J, with 21 bases between. The CDR3 sequence: CASTLGRLAATNYGYTF. CDR3 DNA sequence: TGTGCCAGCACCCTCGGGCGCCTTGCAGCTACTAACTATGGCTACACCTTC.

The genes are TRBV29-1 and TRBJ2-7; no clear D gene. The CDR3 contains 12 residues. CDR1 is SQVTM, CDR2 ANQGSEA, per germline. The germline V and J ends were trimmed by 7 bases and 1 base, with 11 bases remaining between them. The CDR3 spells CSARASSYEQYF. In DNA, the CDR3 is TGCAGCGCCCGGGCTAGTTCCTACGAGCAGTACTTC.

This chain joins TRBV18 and TRBJ2-7; 11 bases match TRBD2. Germline V gene sequence: CDR1 KGHSH, CDR2 LQKENI. The CDR3 is 15 residues long. The trim removed 2 bases at V and 3 bases at J, leaving 3 bases unmatched. DNA for the CDR3: TGTGCCAGCTCACCAGTAGCGGGAGGGGTCTACGAGCAGTACTTC. It translates to CASSPVAGGVYEQYF.

This sequence joins TRBV28 and TRBJ1-2; possible D gene TRBD1, 6 bases. CDR1 is MDHEN, CDR2 SYDVKM, per germline. The CDR3 runs 12 residues. Trimming stripped 4 bases from V and 8 bases from J, with 11 bases between. The CDR3 is CASSSGVGGYTF. The CDR3 region has the DNA TGTGCCAGCAGTTCAGGGGTTGGGGGCTACACCTTC.

The gene calls are TRBV5-1 and TRBJ1-4; D unclear. This CDR3 has 16 residues. The V gene's germline CDR1 is SGHRS and CDR2 YFSETQ. Trimming took off 0 bases at V and 0 bases at J, with 9 bases between the two ends. CDR3 nucleotide sequence: TGCGCCAGCAGCTTGGGACACTCCTCAACTAATGAAAAACTGTTTTTT. Protein product: CASSLGHSSTNEKLFF.

The table lists this clone with a count of one. J is TRBJ2-6 and V is TRBV4-1; 7 nucleotides agree with TRBD1. The CDR3 totals 17 residues. Germline V gives CDR1 MGHRA, CDR2 YSYEKL. The V segment lost 4 bases and the J segment 0 bases; nucleotides outside the gene matches: 6. CDR3 sequence: CASSLTTGSSGANVLTF. The CDR3 DNA is TGCGCCAGCAGCCTCACGACAGGGAGCTCTGGGGCCAACGTCCTGACTTTC.

The rearrangement uses TRBV5-1 and TRBJ2-5; 10 bases are a match to TRBD1. This CDR3 is built from 15 residues. The trim removed 5 bases at V and 0 bases at J, leaving 4 bases unmatched. Germline CDR1 SGHRS, CDR2 YFSETQ. CDR3: CASRRQGANQETQYF. The CDR3 nucleotides read TGCGCCAGCAGGAGACAGGGGGCAAACCAAGAGACCCAGTACTTC.

About this clone: This could be a read error, since a much larger clone is one nucleotide away. The chain joins TRBV5-6 to TRBJ1-1; perhaps TRBD1 as D (5 bases). Between the trimmed V and J ends, which lost 0 bases and 3 bases, there was a span of 9 bases. From germline, CDR1 is SGHDT and CDR2 YYEEEE. The CDR3 is 14 residues long. This CDR3 is CASSLAGGYTEAFF. The CDR3 nucleotides are TGTGCCAGCAGCTTGGCCGGGGGGTACACTGAAGCTTTCTTT.

This rearrangement joins TRBV19 to TRBJ1-6, with D uncertain. V lost 7 bases and J 8 bases, leaving 9 bases between the germline ends. Per germline, CDR1 LNHDA and CDR2 SQIVND (reference sequence). CDR3 length equals 12 residues. The CDR3 sequence: CASNVADSPLHF. The DNA for the CDR3 is TGTGCCAGTAATGTGGCAGATTCACCCCTCCACTTT.

The chain employs TRBV5-1 and TRBJ1-3, with D tentatively TRBD1 (6 bases). CDR1 and CDR2 (germline): SGHRS, YFSETQ. CDR3 length equals 14 residues. Trimming removed 4 bases from V and 2 bases from J, with 10 bases in between. In DNA, the CDR3 is TGCGCCAGCAGCCAGGGGTCCGCTGGAAACACCATATATTTT. Encoded protein: CASSQGSAGNTIYF.

This rearrangement joins TRBV5-1 to TRBJ2-1; TRBD2 aligns across 12 bases. Germline assignment: CDR1 SGHRS and CDR2 YFSETQ. The CDR3 covers 14 residues. With 6 bases clipped from V and 6 bases from J, the junction kept 4 bases outside the gene matches. In nucleotides, the CDR3 is TGCGCCAGCAATGGACTAGCGGGGACCAATGAGCAGTTCTTC. As protein: CASNGLAGTNEQFF.

V is TRBV18 and J is TRBJ1-6, with D maybe TRBD1 (6 bases). The germline V and J ends were trimmed by 8 bases and 5 bases, with 16 bases remaining between them. The germline CDR1 and CDR2 sequences are KGHSH and LQKENI. This CDR3 is built from 15 residues. The chain's CDR3 is CASRRDRRDNSPLHF. The CDR3 DNA sequence: TGTGCCAGCAGGAGAGACAGGAGAGATAATTCACCCCTCCACTTT.

The chain couples TRBV6-5 to TRBJ2-7; TRBD1 matches at 10 bases. The trim removed 5 bases at V and 3 bases at J, leaving 4 bases unmatched. This CDR3 has 14 amino acids. CDR1 and CDR2 from the germline V gene are MNHEY and SVGAGI. CDR3 in DNA: TGTGCCAGCAGTACCGGGACAGGGGTCTACGAGCAGTACTTC. Its protein product is CASSTGTGVYEQYF.